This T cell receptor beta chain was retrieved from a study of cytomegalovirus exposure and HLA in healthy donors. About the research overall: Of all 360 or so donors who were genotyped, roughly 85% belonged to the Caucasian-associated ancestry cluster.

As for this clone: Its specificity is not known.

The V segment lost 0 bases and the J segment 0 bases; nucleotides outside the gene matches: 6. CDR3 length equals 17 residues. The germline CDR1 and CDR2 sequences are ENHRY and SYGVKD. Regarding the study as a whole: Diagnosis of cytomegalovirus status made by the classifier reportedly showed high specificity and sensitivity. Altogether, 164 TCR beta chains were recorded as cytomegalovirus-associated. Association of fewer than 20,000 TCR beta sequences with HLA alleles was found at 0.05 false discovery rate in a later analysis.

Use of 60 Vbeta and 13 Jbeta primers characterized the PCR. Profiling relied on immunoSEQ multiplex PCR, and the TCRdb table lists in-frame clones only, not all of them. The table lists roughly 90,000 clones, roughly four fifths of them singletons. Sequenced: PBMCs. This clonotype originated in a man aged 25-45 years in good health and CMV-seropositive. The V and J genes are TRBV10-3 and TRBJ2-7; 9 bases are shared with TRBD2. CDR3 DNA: TGTGCCATCAGTGAGTCGACTAGCGGTAAGAGCTCCTACGAGCAGTACTTC. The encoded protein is CAISESTSGKSSYEQYF.